Presented here are 7 T cell receptor beta chains from one specimen sequenced in a study of T cells after yellow fever vaccination. TCRdb itself ran the 5' RACE reads through MiXCR, one entry per CDR3 protein. The sample holds some 560,000 distinct CDR3 sequences, roughly 17% seen once. Sequenced here: PBMCs, sampled around 5 days after the first yellow fever vaccination. The receptor source for this set is a young man who received the YFV17D yellow fever vaccine.

V is TRBV6-2 or TRBV6-3 and J is TRBJ2-1; D uncertain. Germline loops: CDR1 MNHEY, CDR2 SVGEGT. Deletions cut 0 bases from V and 10 bases from J, with 7 bases between. CDR3 length: 12 residues. CDR3 amino acids: CASSYSPLEQFF. As DNA, the CDR3 is TGTGCCAGCAGTTACTCTCCACTCGAGCAGTTCTTC.

There are many counts of this clonotype. This chain links TRBV6-6 with TRBJ2-7; D is ambiguous. V was shortened by 2 bases and J by 3 bases, with 5 bases between the two germline ends. This CDR3 spans 12 amino acids. Germline V gene lookup returns CDR1 MNHNY and CDR2 SVGAGI (reference sequence). CDR3 sequence: CASSYAGYEQYV. In DNA form, the CDR3 reads TGTGCCAGCAGTTACGCAGGCTACGAGCAGTACGTC.

Concerning this clonotype: This CDR3 is missing its conserved last phenylalanine or tryptophan, likely due to a read error. The DNA for the CDR3 is TGTGCCAGCAGTATGACTAGCGGGGCGGGTGAGCAGTTCTCC. Translating gives CASSMTSGAGEQFS. The chain combines TRBV6-1 with TRBJ2-1; 11 bases are a match to TRBD2. J was trimmed by 9 bases and V by 5 bases; bases with no gene match: 6. CDR1 is MNHNS, CDR2 SASEGT, per germline. CDR3 size: 14 residues.

The chain carries TRBV12-3 or TRBV12-4 and TRBJ2-7; TRBD1 agrees at 9 bases. V trimming: 8 bases; J trimming: 1 base; junction bases outside the gene matches: 6. The CDR3 covers 14 residues. CDR3 bases: TGTGCCAGCCGGGGACAGGGTCGGTCCTACGAGCAGTACTTC. Residues: CASRGQGRSYEQYF.

J is TRBJ1-5 and V is TRBV2; D may be TRBD1 (5 bases). V lost 5 bases and J lost 11, with 13 bases in between. Looked up from germline, CDR1 is SNHLY and CDR2 is FYNNEI. The CDR3 is 12 amino acids. CDR3 protein: CASSWDPGAQHF. The CDR3 nucleotides read TGTGCCAGCAGTTGGGACCCCGGGGCCCAGCATTTT.

This clonotype was counted once. V is TRBV6-1 and J is TRBJ2-5; D possibly corresponds to TRBD1 (5 bases). The CDR3 runs 13 residues. V gave up 7 bases and J gave up 5 bases, with 14 bases separating them. Germline CDR1 and CDR2: MNHNS and SASEGT. CDR3 sequence (DNA): TGTGCCAGCACCCGGGCCAGGGCTGAGACCCAGTACTTC. Residues: CASTRARAETQYF.

The chain links TRBV7-2 to TRBJ2-5; D is ambiguous. V lost 5 bases and J lost 5, with 15 bases in between. Looked up from germline, CDR1 is SGHTA and CDR2 is FQGNSA. The CDR3 has 14 residues. CDR3 in DNA: TGTGCCAGCAGCAGAGTCATAGTCCAGGAGACCCAGTACTTC. Its translation: CASSRVIVQETQYF.